This T cell receptor (beta chain) was identified in a study of cytomegalovirus exposure and HLA in healthy donors. The PCR used 60 Vbeta and 13 Jbeta primers. Produced via immunoSEQ multiplex PCR; TCRdb's table is partial and in-frame only. The profile shows 160,000 or so clones, less than 85% of them singletons. Study outcomes and limitations: Some public TCRs appeared in many individuals, while most sequences were rare.

Donors were ostensibly healthy at sampling, although undocumented immune exposures were probable. The sample holds one count of this clone. Its specificity is unknown. CDR3 length: 15 amino acids. V lost 6 bases and J 4 bases, leaving 16 bases between the germline ends. Per germline, CDR1 LNHDA and CDR2 SQIVND (reference sequence). The sample comprised PBMCs. The chain employs TRBV19 and TRBJ1-3; D remains ambiguous. The TCR comes from a man in his 60s in good health and CMV-seronegative. CDR3 in amino acids: CASSLSLWRGNTIYF. For the CDR3, the DNA is TGTGCCAGTAGCCTCAGCCTTTGGAGAGGAAACACCATATATTTT.